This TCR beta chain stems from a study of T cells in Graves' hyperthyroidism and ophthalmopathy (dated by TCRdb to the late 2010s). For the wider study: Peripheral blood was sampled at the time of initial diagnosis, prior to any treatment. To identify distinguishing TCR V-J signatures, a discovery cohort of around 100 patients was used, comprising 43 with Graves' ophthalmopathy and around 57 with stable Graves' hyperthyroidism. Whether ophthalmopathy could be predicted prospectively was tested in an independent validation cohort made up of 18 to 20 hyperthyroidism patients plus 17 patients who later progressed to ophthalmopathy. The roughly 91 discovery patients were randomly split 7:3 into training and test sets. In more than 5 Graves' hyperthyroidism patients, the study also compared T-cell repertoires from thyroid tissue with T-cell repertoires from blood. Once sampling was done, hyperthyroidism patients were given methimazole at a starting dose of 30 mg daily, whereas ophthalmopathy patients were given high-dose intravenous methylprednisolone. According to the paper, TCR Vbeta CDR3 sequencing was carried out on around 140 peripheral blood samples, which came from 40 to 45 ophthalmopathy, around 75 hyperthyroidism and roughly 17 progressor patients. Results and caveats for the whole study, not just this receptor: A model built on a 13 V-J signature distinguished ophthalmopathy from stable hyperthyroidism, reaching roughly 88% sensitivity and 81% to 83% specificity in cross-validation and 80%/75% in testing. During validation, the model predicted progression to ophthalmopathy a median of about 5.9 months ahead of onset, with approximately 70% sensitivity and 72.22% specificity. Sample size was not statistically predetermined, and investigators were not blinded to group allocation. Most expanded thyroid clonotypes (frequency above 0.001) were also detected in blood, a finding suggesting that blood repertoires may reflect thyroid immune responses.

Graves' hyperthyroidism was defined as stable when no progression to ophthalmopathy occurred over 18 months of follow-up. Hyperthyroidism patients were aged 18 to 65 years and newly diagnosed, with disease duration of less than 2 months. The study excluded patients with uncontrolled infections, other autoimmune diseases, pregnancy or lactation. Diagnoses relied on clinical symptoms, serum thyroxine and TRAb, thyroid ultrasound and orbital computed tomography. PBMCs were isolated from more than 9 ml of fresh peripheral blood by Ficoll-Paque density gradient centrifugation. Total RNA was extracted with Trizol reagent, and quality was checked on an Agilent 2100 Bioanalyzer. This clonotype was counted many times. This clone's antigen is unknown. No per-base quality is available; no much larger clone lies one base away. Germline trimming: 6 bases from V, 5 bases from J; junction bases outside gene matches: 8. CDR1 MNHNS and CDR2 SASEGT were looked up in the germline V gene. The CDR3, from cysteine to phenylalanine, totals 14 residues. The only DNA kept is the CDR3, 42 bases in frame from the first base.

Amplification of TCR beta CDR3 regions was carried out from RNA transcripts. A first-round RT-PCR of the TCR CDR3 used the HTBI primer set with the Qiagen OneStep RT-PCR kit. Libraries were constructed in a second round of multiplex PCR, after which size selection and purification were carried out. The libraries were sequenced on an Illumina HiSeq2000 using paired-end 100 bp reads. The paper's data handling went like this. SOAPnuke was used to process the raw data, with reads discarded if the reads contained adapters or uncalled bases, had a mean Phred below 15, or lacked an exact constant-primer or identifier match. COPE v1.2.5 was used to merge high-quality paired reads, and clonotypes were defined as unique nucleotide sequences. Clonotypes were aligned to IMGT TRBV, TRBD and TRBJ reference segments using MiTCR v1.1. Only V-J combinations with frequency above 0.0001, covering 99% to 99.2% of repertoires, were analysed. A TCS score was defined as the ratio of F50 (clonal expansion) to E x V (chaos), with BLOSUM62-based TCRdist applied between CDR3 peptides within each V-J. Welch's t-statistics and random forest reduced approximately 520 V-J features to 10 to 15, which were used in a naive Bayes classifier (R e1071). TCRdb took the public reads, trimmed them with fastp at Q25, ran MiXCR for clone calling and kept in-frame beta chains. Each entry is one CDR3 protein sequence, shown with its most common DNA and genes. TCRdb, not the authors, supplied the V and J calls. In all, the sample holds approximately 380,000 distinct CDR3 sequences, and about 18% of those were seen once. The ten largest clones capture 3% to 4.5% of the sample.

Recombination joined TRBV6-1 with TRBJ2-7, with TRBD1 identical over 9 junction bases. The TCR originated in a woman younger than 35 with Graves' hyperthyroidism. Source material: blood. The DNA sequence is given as TGTGCCAGCAGCCGACGGGACAGGGCCAACGAGCAGTACTTC. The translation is CASSRRDRANEQYF.